This T cell receptor beta chain was retrieved from a study of blood T cell repertoires in COVID-19. On the study more broadly: PBMCs, B-cell-depleted T cells, or T cells provided the cDNA or gDNA that made up the material.

Participants came from roughly 23 US areas, aged roughly 18 to 89 years. Categorization into cohorts depended on clinical history that participants reported. In regard to this clone: Other DNA sequences in the same sample also yield this CDR3.

Authors' analysis steps: Reference gene primer amplification in the assay estimated nucleated cell counts. Data came from immunoSEQ multiplex PCR; TCRdb stores just in-frame clones and leaves some out. V, J and clone size are those of that table, while D and trimming were read from the DNA. The table includes hundreds of thousands of clones, more than 75% detected once. The CDR3 loop spans 13 amino acids. Looked up from germline, CDR1 is SGHRS and CDR2 is YFSETQ. Between the trimmed V and J ends, which lost 4 bases and 2 bases, there was a span of 9 bases. The sequenced material came from PBMCs or T cells enriched from blood (not recorded which). The sequence came from a woman aged 55-69 years in a cohort exposed to, infected with or recovered from COVID-19 (not recorded which). This chain links TRBV5-1 with TRBJ1-2; the D gene is possibly TRBD1 (6 bases). The CDR3 reads CASSPGQNYGYTF. The CDR3 coding sequence is TGCGCCAGCAGCCCGGGACAAAACTATGGCTACACCTTC.